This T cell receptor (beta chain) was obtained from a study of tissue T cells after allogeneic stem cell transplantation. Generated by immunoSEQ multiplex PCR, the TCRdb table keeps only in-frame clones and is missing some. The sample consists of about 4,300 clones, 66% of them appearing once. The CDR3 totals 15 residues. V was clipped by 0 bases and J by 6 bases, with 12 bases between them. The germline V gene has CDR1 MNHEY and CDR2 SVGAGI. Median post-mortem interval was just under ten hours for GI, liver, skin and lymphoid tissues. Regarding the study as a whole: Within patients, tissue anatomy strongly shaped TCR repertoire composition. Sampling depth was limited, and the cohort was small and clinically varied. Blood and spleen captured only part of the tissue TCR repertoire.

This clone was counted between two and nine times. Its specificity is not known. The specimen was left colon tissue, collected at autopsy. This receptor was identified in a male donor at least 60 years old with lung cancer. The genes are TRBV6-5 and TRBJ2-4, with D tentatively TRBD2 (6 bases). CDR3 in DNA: TGTGCCAGCAGTTACTCGAGGAGGGGCGGAAACATTCAGTACTTC. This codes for CASSYSRRGGNIQYF.